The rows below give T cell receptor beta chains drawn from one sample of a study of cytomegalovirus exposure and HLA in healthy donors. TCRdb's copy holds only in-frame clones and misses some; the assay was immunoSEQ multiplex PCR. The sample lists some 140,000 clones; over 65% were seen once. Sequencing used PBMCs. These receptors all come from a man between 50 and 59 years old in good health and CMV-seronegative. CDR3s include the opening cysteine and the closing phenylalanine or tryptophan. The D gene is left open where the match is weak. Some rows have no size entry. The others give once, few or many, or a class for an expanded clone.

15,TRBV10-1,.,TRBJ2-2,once,TGCGCCAGCAGTGAGTCGCCGGCGAACACCGGGGAGCTGTTTTTT,CASSESPANTGELFF
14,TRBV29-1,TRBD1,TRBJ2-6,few,TGCAGCGTCGGGGACAGGTCTGGGGCCAACGTCCTGACTTTC,CSVGDRSGANVLTF
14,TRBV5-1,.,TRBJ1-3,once,TGCGCCAGCAGCGACGGGAACTCTGGAAACACCATATATTTT,CASSDGNSGNTIYF
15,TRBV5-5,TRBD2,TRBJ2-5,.,TGTGCCAGCAGCCCCTTAGCGGGAGTTCAAGAGACCCAGTACTTC,CASSPLAGVQETQYF
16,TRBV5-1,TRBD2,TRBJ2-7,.,TGCGCCAGCAGCTTGGGACTAGCGGGAGATTTATACGAGCAGTACTTC,CASSLGLAGDLYEQYF
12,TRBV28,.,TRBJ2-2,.,TGTGCCAGCAGTTCGCGTGCCGGGGAGCTGTTTTTT,CASSSRAGELFF
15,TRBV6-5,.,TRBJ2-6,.,TGTGCCAGCAGATCAACAGGGACTGGGGCCAACGTCCTGACTTTC,CASRSTGTGANVLTF
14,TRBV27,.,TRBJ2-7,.,TGTGCCAGCAGTTTATTTCCGGGGGGCGAGGAGCAGTACTTC,CASSLFPGGEEQYF
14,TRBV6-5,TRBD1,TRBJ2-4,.,TGTGCCAGCACCGCGACAGGGAGACAAAACATTCAGTACTTC,CASTATGRQNIQYF
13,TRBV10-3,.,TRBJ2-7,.,TGTGCCACCTCCGACAGTGGGGACTACGAGCAGTACTTC,CATSDSGDYEQYF
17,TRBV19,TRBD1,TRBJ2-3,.,TGTGCCAGTAGTCTGGGACAGGGGGCTGCGGTAGTAGATACGCAGTATTTT,CASSLGQGAAVVDTQYF
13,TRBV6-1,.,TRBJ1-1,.,TGTGCCAGCAGAGCGCAAGTACACCTTGAAGCTTTCTTT,CASRAQVHLEAFF
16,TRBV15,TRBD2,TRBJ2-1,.,TGTGCCACCAGCAGAGAGCAACTAGCGGGATACAATGAGCAGTTCTTC,CATSREQLAGYNEQFF
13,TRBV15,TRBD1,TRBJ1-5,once,TGTGCCACCGCTCGACAGGGGTTAGAGCCCCAGCATTTT,CATARQGLEPQHF
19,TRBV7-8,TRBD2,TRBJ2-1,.,TGTGCCAGCAGCACGTACAGGGAGTCAGTAGCGGGACTCGCCAATGAGCAGTTCTTC,CASSTYRESVAGLANEQFF
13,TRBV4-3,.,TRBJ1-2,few,TGCGCCAGCAGCCAAGATGGGGCAGGTGGCTACACCTTC,CASSQDGAGGYTF
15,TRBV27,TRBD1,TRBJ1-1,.,TGTGCCAGCAGTAACCGACAGGGGGGGAACACTGAAGCTTTCTTT,CASSNRQGGNTEAFF
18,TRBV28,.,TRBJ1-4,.,TGTGCCAGCAGTCATTATCCGTTCTCGACAGAGGAGAATGAAAAACTGTTTTTT,CASSHYPFSTEENEKLFF
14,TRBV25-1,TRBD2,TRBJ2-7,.,TGTGCCAGCAGCCTAGCGGGAGAGAACTACGAGCAGTACTTC,CASSLAGENYEQYF
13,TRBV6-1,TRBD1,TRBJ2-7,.,TGTGCCAGCTGGGACAGCATCCCCTACGAGCAGTACTTC,CASWDSIPYEQYF
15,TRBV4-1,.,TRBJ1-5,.,TGCGCCAGCAGCCAAGCCGCGTATAGCAATCAGCCCCAGCATTTT,CASSQAAYSNQPQHF
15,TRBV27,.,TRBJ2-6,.,TGTGCCAGCAGTTTAGAGTTTCGTGGGGCCAACGTCCTGACTTTC,CASSLEFRGANVLTF
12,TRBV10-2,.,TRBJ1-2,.,TGCGCCAGCAGCGGGGATTTCTATGGCTACACCTTC,CASSGDFYGYTF
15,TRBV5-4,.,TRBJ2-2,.,TGTGCCAGCAGCATAGCAAGGGGGGGGGCCGGGGAGCTGTTTTTT,CASSIARGGAGELFF
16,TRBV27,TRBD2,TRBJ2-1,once,TGTGCCAGCAGTACTACGGGACTAGCGGAGCGCAATGAGCAGTTCTTC,CASSTTGLAERNEQFF
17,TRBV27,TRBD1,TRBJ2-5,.,TGTGCCAGCAGTTTATCATGGACAGGGCCTCGCCAAGAGACCCAGTACTTC,CASSLSWTGPRQETQYF
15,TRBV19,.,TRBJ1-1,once,TGTGCCAGTACCTATGGGTCAGGGGTGAGCACTGAAGCTTTCTTT,CASTYGSGVSTEAFF
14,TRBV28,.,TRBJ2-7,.,TGTGCCAGCAGTTTATCGGGACCCAGGGGCGAGCAGTACTTC,CASSLSGPRGEQYF
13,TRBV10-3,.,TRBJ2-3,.,TGTGCCATCAGTGAGGGTTCAAGGACAGCGCAGTATTTT,CAISEGSRTAQYF
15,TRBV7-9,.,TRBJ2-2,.,TGTGCCAGCAGCTTTCTTTCCAGGAACACCGGGGAGCTGTTTTTT,CASSFLSRNTGELFF
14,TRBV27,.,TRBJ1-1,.,TGTGCCAGCAGTTACAGACGACTGAACACTGAAGCTTTCTTT,CASSYRRLNTEAFF
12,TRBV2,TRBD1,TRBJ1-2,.,TGTGCCACACACAGGGGAAACTATGGCTACACCTTC,CATHRGNYGYTF
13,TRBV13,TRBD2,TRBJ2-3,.,TGTGCCAGCAGCCGACTAGCTACAGATACGCAGTATTTT,CASSRLATDTQYF
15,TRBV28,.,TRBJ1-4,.,TGTGCCACCCTAGAGGAGGGGTCGGCTAATGAAAAACTGTTTTTT,CATLEEGSANEKLFF
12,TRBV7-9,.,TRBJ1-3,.,TGTTCCAGCGCGGCAGTTGGAAACACCATATATTTT,CSSAAVGNTIYF
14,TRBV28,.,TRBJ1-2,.,TGTGCCAGCAGAGAAAGGGGAGGGAACTATGGCTACACCTTC,CASRERGGNYGYTF
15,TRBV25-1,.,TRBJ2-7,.,TGTGCCAGCAGTGATGGGAGCGGGTTATCCTACGAGCAGTACTTC,CASSDGSGLSYEQYF
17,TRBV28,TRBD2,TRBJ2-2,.,TGTGCCAGCAGTTTGGTCCTCGGGGGGGTGGACAACGGGGAGCTGTTTTTT,CASSLVLGGVDNGELFF
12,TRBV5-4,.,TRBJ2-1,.,TGTGCCAGCAGCCGGACTGGCGATGAGCAGTTCTTC,CASSRTGDEQFF
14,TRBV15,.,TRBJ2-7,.,TGTGCCACGTCGAAAAGGGGGGGGAACCACGAGCAGTACTTC,CATSKRGGNHEQYF
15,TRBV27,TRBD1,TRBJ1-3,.,TGTGCCAGCAGTTCCGGGACAGGGAGGGGAAACACCATATATTTT,CASSSGTGRGNTIYF
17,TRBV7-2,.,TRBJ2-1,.,TGTGCCAGCAGCTCCTATCGACAGTGGAGAACGGGAGAGGAGCAGTTCTTC,CASSSYRQWRTGEEQFF
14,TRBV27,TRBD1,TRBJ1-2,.,TGTGCCAGTAGGGAACAGGGGGCCGGCTATGGCTACACCTTC,CASREQGAGYGYTF
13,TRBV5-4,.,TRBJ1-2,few,TGTGCCAGCAGCATGGACAGCAACTATGGCTACACCTTC,CASSMDSNYGYTF
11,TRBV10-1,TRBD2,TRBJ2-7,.,TGCGCCAGCAGTGGCGGGGGTGAGCAGTACTTC,CASSGGGEQYF